One and the same sample provided the 8 T cell receptor beta chains below, sequenced in a study of shared clonotypes between healthy human individuals. The method was immunoSEQ multiplex PCR; TCRdb's version includes in-frame clones alone and lacks a portion of them. The profile shows fewer than 600,000 clones, 70% to 80% of them singletons. The sequenced sample was PBMCs. The origin of the receptors is a woman aged 40 to 50 in good health. Some clones in this sample may be carry-over from other donors' samples.

The CDR3 loop is CASSENRRGNTIYF. The CDR3 DNA follows: TGTGCCAGCAGTGAAAATAGGAGGGGAAACACCATATATTTT. This rearrangement joins TRBV6-1 to TRBJ1-3, with no clear D. Between the trimmed V and J ends, which lost 2 bases and 4 bases, there was a span of 9 bases. The CDR3 has 14 amino acids. Germline V lookup: CDR1 MNHNS, CDR2 SASEGT.

V and J are TRBV7-2 and TRBJ2-3; tentative D call: TRBD2 (6 bases). This CDR3 is built from 15 residues. Germline CDR1 and CDR2: SGHTA and FQGNSA. The V and J ends lost 3 bases and 6 bases respectively, with 16 bases between them. Here the CDR3 DNA reads TGTGCCAGCAGCTTTTTGGGACTGCTGGCCGATACGCAGTATTTT. Its translation: CASSFLGLLADTQYF.

The chain couples TRBV11-2 to TRBJ2-3; 9 bases are shared with TRBD2. The germline V gene encodes CDR1 SGHAT and CDR2 FQNNGV. Germline trimming cut 6 bases from V and 6 bases from J; bases unmatched to any gene: 10. This CDR3 region has 15 residues. The CDR3 sequence is CASSPTTSGIDTQYF. The CDR3 bases are TGTGCCAGCAGTCCAACGACTAGCGGTATCGATACGCAGTATTTT.

The chain employs TRBV7-2 and TRBJ2-7; the D is unclear. V was shortened by 2 bases and J by 0 bases, with 11 bases between the two germline ends. The CDR3 runs to 15 residues. From germline, CDR1 is SGHTA and CDR2 FQGNSA. CDR3 bases: TGTGCCAGCAGCTTATCGAATGTGGTCTCCTACGAGCAGTACTTC. It specifies CASSLSNVVSYEQYF.

This chain joins TRBV30 and TRBJ2-3; 11 bases agree with TRBD2. The CDR3 runs 14 residues. Per the germline V gene, CDR1 is GTSNPN and CDR2 is SVGIG (reference sequence). Trimming removed 4 bases from V and 4 bases from J; junction bases left unmatched: 4. CDR3: CAWTQLAGADTQYF. The CDR3 DNA follows: TGTGCCTGGACCCAACTAGCGGGAGCAGATACGCAGTATTTT.

This clone was counted a single time. J is TRBJ2-7 and V is TRBV7-8; D is perhaps TRBD1 (6 bases). V gave up 3 bases and J gave up 6 bases, with 15 bases separating them. The CDR3 has 14 residues. CDR1 and CDR2 from the germline V gene are SGHVS and FQNEAQ. The CDR3 nucleotides read TGTGCCAGCAGCTTGTCTCAACAGGGAGCCGAGCAGTACTTC. It codes for CASSLSQQGAEQYF.

The chain carries TRBV5-1 and TRBJ2-3, with D possibly TRBD2 on 6 matching bases. Trimming removed 0 bases at V and 2 bases at J, with 16 bases between. The CDR3 covers 17 residues. Per germline, CDR1 SGHRS and CDR2 YFSETQ. The CDR3 here is CASSLEAGLGLTDTQYF. DNA of the CDR3: TGCGCCAGCAGCTTGGAAGCGGGTTTGGGACTCACAGATACGCAGTATTTT.

This clone was detected once. This sequence joins TRBV10-3 and TRBJ2-5; 8 bases are shared with TRBD1. The DNA end is more similar to TRBJ2-7, so the J call may be wrong. Germline CDR1 and CDR2: ENHRY and SYGVKD. The CDR3 sequence is 16 residues long. CDR3 sequence reads: CAISGQGPVSAYEQYF. The CDR3 DNA follows: TGTGCCATCAGTGGACAGGGGCCCGTTTCGGCCTACGAGCAGTACTTC.